This T cell receptor (beta chain) appears in the sequencing data of a study of control samples from healthy donors and cancer patients. The protocol was immunoSEQ multiplex PCR, while the TCRdb copy is restricted to in-frame clones and leaves out a portion. The sample gives 150,000 to 170,000 clones, around 96% of which show up once; approximately 5.7% is in the top ten. The V gene's germline CDR1 is SGDLS and CDR2 YYNGEE. The CDR3 contains 16 residues. V lost 2 bases and J 2 bases, leaving 15 bases between the germline ends. This sequence joins TRBV9 and TRBJ2-3; possibly TRBD2 for D (7 bases). The sequence was obtained from a man between 35 and 55 years old in good health. The sequenced material came from blood. The CDR3 protein is CASSVAGARTTDTQYF. The CDR3 DNA follows: TGTGCCAGCAGCGTGGCGGGGGCGCGGACCACAGATACGCAGTATTTT.